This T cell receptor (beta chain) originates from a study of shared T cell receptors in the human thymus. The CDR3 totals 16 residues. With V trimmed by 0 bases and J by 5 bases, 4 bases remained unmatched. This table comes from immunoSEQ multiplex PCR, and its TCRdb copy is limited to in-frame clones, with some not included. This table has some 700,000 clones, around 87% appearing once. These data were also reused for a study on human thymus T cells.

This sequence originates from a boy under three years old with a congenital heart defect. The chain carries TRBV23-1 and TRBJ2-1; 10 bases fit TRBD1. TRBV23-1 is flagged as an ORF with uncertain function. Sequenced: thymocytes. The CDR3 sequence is CASSQSGTGANNEQFF. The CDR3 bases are TGCGCCAGCAGTCAATCGGGGACAGGGGCGAACAATGAGCAGTTCTTC.